The sequence of this TCR beta chain was determined in a study of graft-versus-host responses after intestinal transplantation. This CDR3 has 13 amino acids. The germline V and J ends were trimmed by 3 bases and 2 bases, with 7 bases remaining between them. Germline CDR1 reads KGHSH; CDR2 reads LQKENI. Study-level points and caveats: Declining HvG levels early post-transplant were linked to peak circulating GvH clone levels. GvH clones were found in recipient marrow; some appeared first in ileum or blood.

Comments on this clone: Its antigen remains unknown.

TCRdb's table, derived via immunoSEQ multiplex PCR, lists solely in-frame clones and lacks some. Among about 70,000 clones, around 96% were seen once, and the ten largest hold about 0.53%. This clonotype was obtained from a human donor who received an intestinal transplant. This sample comprised unstimulated CD8+ T cells sorted from spleen or lymph node cells, obtained before intestinal transplant. This rearrangement joins TRBV18 to TRBJ1-2, with D possibly being TRBD1 (6 bases). The CDR3 loop reads CASSPGQNYGYTF. The DNA of the CDR3 is TGTGCCAGCTCACCGGGACAAAACTATGGCTACACCTTC.